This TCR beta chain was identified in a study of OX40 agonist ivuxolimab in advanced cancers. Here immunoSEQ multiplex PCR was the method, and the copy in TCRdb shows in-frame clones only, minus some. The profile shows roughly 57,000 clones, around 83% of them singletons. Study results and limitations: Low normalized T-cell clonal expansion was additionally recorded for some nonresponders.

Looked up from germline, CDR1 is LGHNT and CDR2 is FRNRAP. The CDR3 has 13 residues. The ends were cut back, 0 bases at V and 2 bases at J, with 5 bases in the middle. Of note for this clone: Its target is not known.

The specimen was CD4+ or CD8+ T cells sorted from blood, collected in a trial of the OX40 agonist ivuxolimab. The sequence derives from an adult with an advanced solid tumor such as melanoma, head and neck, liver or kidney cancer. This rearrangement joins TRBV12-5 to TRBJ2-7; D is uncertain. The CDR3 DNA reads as TGTGCTAGTGGTTTGGTACCCCCCTACGAGCAGTACTTC. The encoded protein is CASGLVPPYEQYF.